These 8 T cell receptor beta chains came from one sample sequenced in a study of vaccination effects on CD4 cells after COVID-19. Produced via immunoSEQ multiplex PCR; TCRdb's table is partial and in-frame only. The table has 50,000 to 75,000 clones, under 85% seen once. No cognate antigen is known for these TCRs. Scientists isolated CD4+ T cells after a roughly 9-day culture period ended. Sequencing used CD4+ T cells from PBMCs cultured without peptide, obtained before COVID-19 vaccination. Every receptor here comes from a human donor who had a prior SARS-CoV-2 infection.

V usage is TRBV18 and J usage is TRBJ2-1; 8 bases are shared with TRBD2. CDR3 length: 16 amino acids. From germline, CDR1 is KGHSH and CDR2 LQKENI. J gave up 4 bases and V 0 bases, and 5 bases lay outside the gene matches. The CDR3 nucleotides are TGTGCCAGCTCACCACCGTCGGGGGGGGATTACAATGAGCAGTTCTTC. Its protein product is CASSPPSGGDYNEQFF.

This rearrangement joins TRBV19 to TRBJ2-3; tentative D call: TRBD1 (5 bases). CDR3 size: 14 residues. V was clipped by 6 bases and J by 2 bases, with 12 bases between them. CDR1 and CDR2 (germline): LNHDA, SQIVND (reference sequence). The CDR3 DNA is TGTGCCAGTAGCTACAGGCGAATCACAGATACGCAGTATTTT. Its translation is CASSYRRITDTQYF.

V is TRBV29-1 and J is TRBJ2-5; weak D call: TRBD2 (6 bases). Trimming pared 1 base from V and 2 bases from J, leaving 14 bases between. Germline V gene lookup returns CDR1 SQVTM and CDR2 ANQGSEA. The CDR3 length is 15 residues. CDR3 residues: CSVEGGTGEQETQYF. In DNA form, the CDR3 reads TGCAGCGTTGAAGGGGGGACGGGGGAACAAGAGACCCAGTACTTC.

J is TRBJ2-7 and V is TRBV9; unclear D gene. The CDR3 loop spans 14 amino acids. The V gene's germline CDR1 is SGDLS and CDR2 YYNGEE. V was trimmed by 0 bases and J by 0 bases, leaving 7 bases between them. For the CDR3, the DNA is TGTGCCAGCAGCGTAGGACCCTACTCCTACGAGCAGTACTTC. This translates into CASSVGPYSYEQYF.

The sample holds a few counts of this clone. This sequence joins TRBV5-1 and TRBJ1-4; D is ambiguous. Trimming stripped 0 bases from V and 4 bases from J, with 7 bases between. Germline V gene lookup returns CDR1 SGHRS and CDR2 YFSETQ. This CDR3 region has 14 residues. The CDR3: CASSLGGGNEKLFF. The CDR3 region has the DNA TGCGCCAGCAGCTTGGGGGGTGGTAATGAAAAACTGTTTTTT.

The chain combines TRBV14 with TRBJ1-3; a weak D match, TRBD1 (5 bases). In germline, CDR1 is SGHDN, CDR2 FVKESK. The CDR3 loop spans 15 amino acids. V was clipped by 6 bases and J by 0 bases, with 12 bases between them. In DNA form, the CDR3 reads TGTGCCAGCAGTAGGGGATCGGGCTCTGGAAACACCATATATTTT. Its protein product is CASSRGSGSGNTIYF.

The chain recombines TRBV6-5 with TRBJ1-2; D remains ambiguous. CDR1 and CDR2 (germline): MNHEY, SVGAGI. The V gene lost 4 bases and the J gene lost 2 bases, with 5 bases spanning the gap. CDR3 length equals 12 residues. In DNA form, the CDR3 reads TGTGCCAGCAGTTCCCGGAACTATGGCTACACCTTC. Its protein is CASSSRNYGYTF.

The chain uses TRBV11-3 and TRBJ2-2; the D is unclear. The CDR3 sequence is 14 residues long. V lost 2 bases and J lost 7, with 11 bases in between. Germline V gives CDR1 SGHNT, CDR2 YENEEA. CDR3 region: CASSLRVGHGELFF. The CDR3 DNA sequence: TGTGCCAGCAGCTTAAGAGTAGGGCACGGGGAGCTGTTTTTT.